A single sample is the source of the 14 T cell receptor beta chains below, sequenced in a study of cytomegalovirus exposure and HLA in healthy donors. PCR involved 60 Vbeta and 13 Jbeta primers. Repertoires were generated with immunoSEQ multiplex PCR, while TCRdb's copy carries only in-frame clones and drops some. Here the sample spans under 200,000 clones, 81% being singletons. Sequencing used PBMCs. The source is a woman under 30 in good health and CMV-seropositive.

The chain is built from TRBV2 and TRBJ1-1, with a tentative D call TRBD1 (5 bases). The V and J ends lost 5 bases and 4 bases respectively, with 8 bases between them. The CDR3 length is 12 residues. Germline V gene data show CDR1 as SNHLY and CDR2 as FYNNEI. The CDR3 loop is CASSSRATEAFF. CDR3 coding DNA: TGTGCCAGCAGTTCCAGGGCCACTGAAGCTTTCTTT.

V usage is TRBV4-3 and J usage is TRBJ2-1, with 11 bases that match TRBD2. Per germline, CDR1 LGHNA and CDR2 YSLEER. V lost 4 bases to trimming and J lost 8 bases; unmatched junction nucleotides: 7. The CDR3 runs 15 residues. CDR3 in DNA: TGCGCCAGCAGCCCTATTAGCGGGGGGGTGTATGAGCAGTTCTTC. Its protein product is CASSPISGGVYEQFF.

A remark on this clone: Other nucleotide sequences from this sample produce the same CDR3. V usage is TRBV6-1 and J usage is TRBJ1-5; D unresolved. Trimming took 1 base from V and 9 from J, leaving 7 bases between them. The length of the CDR3 is 12 residues. The germline gives CDR1 MNHNS, CDR2 SASEGT. The CDR3: CASSEGARPQHF. DNA for the CDR3: TGTGCCAGCAGTGAAGGGGCTCGGCCCCAGCATTTT.

This clone was detected a few times. Because the CDR3's place on the DNA is in doubt, the DNA is left out and the CDR3 is given as listed by TCRdb. This rearrangement joins TRBV4-1 to TRBJ1-5; the listed D gene, TRBD1, was not tested against the DNA. Germline V gene lookup returns CDR1 MGHRA and CDR2 YSYEKL. The length of the CDR3 is 14 amino acids, counting both ends. CDR3: CASSLRASDSPSIF.

The chain links TRBV10-3 to TRBJ1-3; unclear D gene. The ends were cut back, 0 bases at V and 3 bases at J, with 12 bases in the middle. CDR1 is ENHRY, CDR2 SYGVKD, per germline. The length of the CDR3 is 16 residues. The CDR3: CAISESGLSDGNTIYF. The CDR3 DNA sequence: TGTGCCATCAGTGAGTCGGGTCTAAGCGATGGAAACACCATATATTTT.

The table lists this clone with a count of one. The chain employs TRBV10-1 and TRBJ1-2; tentatively, D is TRBD1 (6 bases). Germline V lookup: CDR1 WNHNN, CDR2 SYGVQD (reference sequence). V dropped 4 bases and J dropped 5 bases, with 23 bases sitting between them. This CDR3 is 17 amino acids long. The CDR3 DNA reads as TGCGCCAGCAGTGCCCGCCGGACAGACCTCGGGGGGTATGGCTACACCTTC. Amino acid sequence: CASSARRTDLGGYGYTF.

The CDR3 protein is CASSQVIPDRDKNAYNSPLHF. CDR3 sequence (DNA): TGTGCCAGCAGCCAAGTTATTCCGGACAGGGATAAAAATGCCTATAATTCACCCCTCCACTTT. This sequence joins TRBV14 and TRBJ1-6; 8 bases align to TRBD1. V shed 1 base and J 2 bases; nucleotides not matched to a gene: 16. Germline-derived CDR1 and CDR2 are SGHDN and FVKESK. The CDR3 extends over 21 amino acids.

As DNA, the CDR3 is TGTGCCAGCAGCCCAGGCAGGCGGACCAATGGGGGCGAGCAGTTCTTC. It encodes CASSPGRRTNGGEQFF. The gene calls are TRBV7-3 and TRBJ2-1; TRBD1 might be the D (6 bases). V gave up 5 bases and J gave up 10 bases, with 24 bases separating them. CDR1 SGHTA and CDR2 FQGTGA come from the germline V gene. The CDR3 has 16 amino acids.

This chain uses TRBV28 with TRBJ1-5, with TRBD1 as a possible D gene (5 bases). CDR3 length equals 16 residues. Deletions cut 3 bases from V and 0 bases from J, with 12 bases between. The germline V gene has CDR1 MDHEN and CDR2 SYDVKM. CDR3 residues: CASSLPTAYSNQPQHF. The CDR3, as DNA: TGTGCCAGCAGTTTGCCGACAGCCTATAGCAATCAGCCCCAGCATTTT. Combining the CDR3 with reference TRBV28 and TRBJ1-5 gives the whole variable domain DVKVTQSSRYLVKRTGEKVFLECVQDMDHENMFWYRQDPGLGLRLIYFSYDVKMKEKGDIPEGYSVSREKKERFSLILESASTNQTSMYLCASSLPTAYSNQPQHFGDGTRLSIL.

The chain combines TRBV4-1 with TRBJ2-7; tentative D call: TRBD2 (5 bases). V lost 8 bases and J lost 5, with 22 bases in between. The CDR3 contains 15 residues. CDR1 is MGHRA and CDR2 is YSYEKL in the germline V gene. The CDR3 region has the DNA TGCGCCAGCTCAAGGGAGCCGCAGACGCTCCACGAGCAGTACTTC. Encoded protein: CASSREPQTLHEQYF.

There are a few counts of this clone. The chain uses TRBV2 and TRBJ2-1; D not certain. This CDR3 is built from 11 residues. Germline values: CDR1 SNHLY, CDR2 FYNNEI. The V end lost 8 bases, the J end lost 9 bases, and 11 bases lay between the germline ends. The CDR3 coding sequence is TGTGCCAGCTCCTTTGCGGTTGAGCAGTTCTTC. It yields the protein CASSFAVEQFF.

This clone was seen only a few times. V is TRBV5-5 and J is TRBJ1-2; no clear D gene. The CDR3 contains 12 residues. Per germline, CDR1 SGHKS and CDR2 YYEKEE (reference sequence). V lost 0 bases to trimming and J lost 5 bases, with 5 bases between them. The CDR3 region is CASSLGVYGYTF. The CDR3, as DNA: TGTGCCAGCAGCTTGGGCGTTTATGGCTACACCTTC. The whole variable domain, remainder taken from reference TRBV5-5 and TRBJ1-2, is DAGVTQSPTHLIKTRGQQVTLRCSPISGHKSVSWYQQVLGQGPQFIFQYYEKEERGRGNFPDRFSARQFPNYSSELNVNALLLGDSALYLCASSLGVYGYTFGSGTRLTVV.

V and J are TRBV30 and TRBJ1-4; D unresolved. Germline CDR1 is GTSNPN and CDR2 is SVGIG (reference sequence). This CDR3 region has 12 residues. The V end lost 1 base, the J end lost 12 bases, and 12 bases lay between the germline ends. The CDR3 loop is CAWSAAYGELFF. The CDR3 region has the DNA TGTGCCTGGAGTGCGGCCTACGGAGAACTGTTTTTT.

The chain links TRBV7-6 to TRBJ2-7; 10 nucleotides agree with TRBD1. The CDR3 extends over 14 amino acids. V lost 5 bases and J lost 5; bases outside the gene matches: 6. Germline CDR1 and CDR2: SGHVS and FNYEAQ. CDR3 in DNA: TGTGCCAGCAGCCCCGGGACAGGGGCCCACGAGCAGTACTTC. Residues: CASSPGTGAHEQYF.